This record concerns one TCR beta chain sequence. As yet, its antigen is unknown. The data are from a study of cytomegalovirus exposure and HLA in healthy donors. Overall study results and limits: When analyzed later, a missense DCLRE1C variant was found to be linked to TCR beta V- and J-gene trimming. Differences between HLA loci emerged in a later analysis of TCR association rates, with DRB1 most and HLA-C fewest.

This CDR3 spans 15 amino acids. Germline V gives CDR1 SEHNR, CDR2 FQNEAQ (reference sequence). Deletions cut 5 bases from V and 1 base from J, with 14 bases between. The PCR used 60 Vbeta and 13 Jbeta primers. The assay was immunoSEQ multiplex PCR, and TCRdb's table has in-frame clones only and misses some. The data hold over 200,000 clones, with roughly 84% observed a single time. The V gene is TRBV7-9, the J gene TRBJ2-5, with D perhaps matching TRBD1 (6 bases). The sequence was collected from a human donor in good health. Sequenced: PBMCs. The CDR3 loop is CASSPGTSFQETQYF. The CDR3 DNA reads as TGTGCCAGCAGCCCCGGGACAAGCTTCCAAGAGACCCAGTACTTC.